A single sample gave rise to the 23 T cell receptor beta chains below, sequenced in a study of cytomegalovirus exposure and HLA in healthy donors. A multiplex PCR was run with 60 Vbeta primers and 13 Jbeta primers. Profiled with immunoSEQ multiplex PCR; TCRdb holds only in-frame clones, not every one. The repertoire holds over 150,000 clones, with around four fifths as singletons. The sequencing input was PBMCs. The source of these receptors is a man aged 50 to 59 in good health and CMV-seropositive.

The J gene is TRBJ2-1, the V gene TRBV28; D is undetermined. Trimming removed 5 bases from V and 3 bases from J, with 8 bases in between. Germline loops: CDR1 MDHEN, CDR2 SYDVKM. This CDR3 comprises 13 residues. The CDR3 DNA follows: TGTGCCAGCAGTATGGCCCACTACAATGAGCAGTTCTTC. It is translated as CASSMAHYNEQFF.

V usage is TRBV30 and J usage is TRBJ1-1, with 9 bases that match TRBD1. CDR1 is GTSNPN, CDR2 SVGIG, per germline (reference sequence). CDR3 length: 13 residues. Germline trimming cut 3 bases from V and 9 bases from J; bases unmatched to any gene: 8. DNA for the CDR3: TGTGCCTGGAGAGGGACAGGGAACGGGAAAGCTTTCTTT. It translates to CAWRGTGNGKAFF.

This clone was observed a single time. This chain links TRBV4-3 with TRBJ2-1, with D unresolved. The CDR3 extends over 13 amino acids. The germline V gene encodes CDR1 LGHNA and CDR2 YSLEER. The V end was cut by 0 bases, the J end by 10 bases, with 10 bases between. For the CDR3, the DNA is TGCGCCAGCAGCCAAGATGACGGAGTCGAGCAGTTCTTC. Protein sequence: CASSQDDGVEQFF.

The chain recombines TRBV7-9 with TRBJ1-4; D is undetermined. Germline CDR1 reads SEHNR; CDR2 reads FQNEAQ (reference sequence). V gave up 7 bases and J gave up 2 bases, with 11 bases separating them. The length of the CDR3 is 14 residues. CDR3 sequence reads: CASTRAGTNEKLFF. DNA of the CDR3: TGTGCCAGCACCCGGGCGGGCACTAATGAAAAACTGTTTTTT.

This clone appeared once. V gene TRBV29-1 combines with J gene TRBJ2-5; 10 bases fit TRBD2. The V gene end was trimmed by 4 bases and the J gene end by 6 bases; junction bases not matched to a gene: 8. Per the germline V gene, CDR1 is SQVTM and CDR2 is ANQGSEA. The CDR3 length is 14 residues. CDR3 coding DNA: TGCAGCGTTGCTAGTCTAGCGGGAGCCAAGACCCAGTACTTC. This codes for CSVASLAGAKTQYF.

J is TRBJ2-1 and V is TRBV19, with 13 nucleotides matching TRBD2. V trimming: 6 bases; J trimming: 6 bases; junction bases outside the gene matches: 2. The germline gives CDR1 LNHDA, CDR2 SQIVND (reference sequence). This CDR3 is built from 14 residues. This CDR3 is CASRGLAGINEQFF. For the CDR3, the DNA is TGTGCCAGTAGGGGACTAGCGGGGATCAATGAGCAGTTCTTC.

V is TRBV7-2 and J is TRBJ2-5, with TRBD2 identical over 9 bases. This CDR3 has 18 amino acids. Per the germline V gene, CDR1 is SGHTA and CDR2 is FQGNSA. The V segment lost 0 bases and the J segment 7 bases; nucleotides outside the gene matches: 15. DNA for the CDR3: TGTGCCAGCAGCTTAGCCCCCGCTAGCGGGGCGATTACGGGGACCCAGTACTTC. Translated: CASSLAPASGAITGTQYF.

The chain is built from TRBV15 and TRBJ1-2; 7 bases align to TRBD1. The germline V gene encodes CDR1 LNHNV and CDR2 YYDKDF (reference sequence). V shed 5 bases and J 4 bases; nucleotides not matched to a gene: 4. The CDR3 sequence is 13 residues long. CDR3 DNA sequence: TGTGCCACCAGCCCTCGGGACAGCTATGGCTACACCTTC. It translates to CATSPRDSYGYTF.

The CDR3 coding sequence is TGTGCCAGTAGTGCCGGGACAGGGGGCTCCTACAATGAGCAGTTCTTC. This gives the protein CASSAGTGGSYNEQFF. The genes are TRBV19 and TRBJ2-1; 11 bases are shared with TRBD1. After removal of 5 bases from V and 0 bases from J, the junction contained 3 bases not matched to a gene. CDR1 LNHDA and CDR2 SQIVND come from the germline V gene (reference sequence). CDR3 length: 16 residues. The entire variable domain, with the rest obtained from reference TRBV19 and TRBJ2-1, is as follows: DGGITQSPKYLFRKEGQNVTLSCEQNLNHDAMYWYRQDPGQGLRLIYYSQIVNDFQKGDIAEGYSVSREKKESFPLTVTSAQKNPTAFYLCASSAGTGGSYNEQFFGPGTRLTVL.

The chain joins TRBV28 to TRBJ2-1, with D possibly matching TRBD2 (6 bases). V was trimmed by 5 bases and J by 6 bases, leaving 11 bases between them. The CDR3 consists of 13 residues. Germline V gene lookup returns CDR1 MDHEN and CDR2 SYDVKM. CDR3 DNA: TGTGCCAGCAGTATCTGGAGGGGCAATGAGCAGTTCTTC. Its protein is CASSIWRGNEQFF.

This clone is a singleton in its sample. The rearrangement uses TRBV5-4 and TRBJ2-1; maybe TRBD2 (5 bases). Looked up from germline, CDR1 is SGHNT and CDR2 is YYREEE (reference sequence). Trimming stripped 4 bases from V and 6 bases from J, with 11 bases between. The CDR3 covers 13 residues. The CDR3 spells CASSPWAGNEQFF. The CDR3 nucleotides read TGTGCCAGCAGCCCTTGGGCGGGCAATGAGCAGTTCTTC.

The V and J genes are TRBV6-6 and TRBJ2-7, with a possible D match to TRBD2 (6 bases). Trimming cost V 10 bases and J 6 bases, with 19 bases left between them. This CDR3 spans 13 amino acids. Germline V CDR1 and CDR2: MNHNY, SVGAGI (reference sequence). CDR3 loop: CATKPTDGSEQYF. The DNA for the CDR3 is TGTGCCACCAAACCGACCGACGGGAGCGAGCAGTACTTC.

The V call is TRBV19, the J call TRBJ1-6; 9 positions agree with TRBD1. The CDR3 extends over 16 amino acids. With 6 bases clipped from V and 4 bases from J, the junction kept 7 bases outside the gene matches. In germline, CDR1 is LNHDA, CDR2 SQIVND (reference sequence). CDR3 sequence: CASRDRGRDYNSPLHF. In nucleotides, the CDR3 is TGTGCCAGTAGGGACAGGGGTCGAGATTATAATTCACCCCTCCACTTT.

The V and J genes are TRBV2 and TRBJ1-6, with 9 nucleotides matching TRBD1. Germline CDR1 SNHLY, CDR2 FYNNEI. Losses at the gene ends were 4 bases for V and 10 bases for J; bases not matched to a gene: 5. The CDR3 length is 14 residues. Here the CDR3 DNA reads TGTGCCAGCAGTGCAGACAGGGGGATATCACCCCTCCACTTT. Translating it yields CASSADRGISPLHF.

This sequence joins TRBV7-9 and TRBJ2-5, with 7 positions matching TRBD1. From germline, CDR1 is SEHNR and CDR2 FQNEAQ (reference sequence). J lost 1 base, V lost 3 bases, and 2 bases had no gene match. CDR3 length equals 14 residues. CDR3 region: CASSFWTGQETQYF. The CDR3 DNA reads as TGTGCCAGCAGCTTTTGGACAGGCCAAGAGACCCAGTACTTC.

The V and J genes are TRBV29-1 and TRBJ2-2; 8 positions agree with TRBD1. Germline V gives CDR1 SQVTM, CDR2 ANQGSEA. With 4 bases clipped from V and 6 bases from J, the junction kept 7 bases outside the gene matches. The CDR3 spans 14 residues. CDR3 sequence: CSVATGGRSGELFF. The CDR3 coding sequence is TGCAGCGTTGCAACAGGGGGGCGGTCCGGGGAGCTGTTTTTT.

This clone was counted a few times. V and J are TRBV7-8 and TRBJ2-5; unclear D gene. V dropped 3 bases and J dropped 7 bases, with 6 bases sitting between them. There are 11 residues in the CDR3. Germline V gene lookup returns CDR1 SGHVS and CDR2 FQNEAQ. The CDR3 region is CASSFSWTQYF. The CDR3, as DNA: TGTGCCAGCAGCTTTTCATGGACCCAGTACTTC.

The chain links TRBV6-6 to TRBJ2-1; 10 bases fit TRBD1. V shed 6 bases, J shed 7 bases, and the junction held 6 bases outside the gene matches. CDR1 is MNHNY, CDR2 SVGAGI, per germline (reference sequence). The CDR3 covers 14 residues. The chain's CDR3 is CASSQTGGENEQFF. In DNA, the CDR3 is TGTGCCAGCAGCCAGACAGGGGGCGAGAATGAGCAGTTCTTC.

This clone occurred once. This CDR3 is CASSLRLASDTQYF. In nucleotides, the CDR3 is TGTGCCAGCAGCTTGAGACTAGCCAGTGATACGCAGTATTTT. J is TRBJ2-3 and V is TRBV5-6, with TRBD2 matching 7 bases. The CDR3 runs 14 residues. The germline V gene encodes CDR1 SGHDT and CDR2 YYEEEE. V lost 1 base and J lost 6; bases outside the gene matches: 5.

This chain joins TRBV9 and TRBJ2-1; possibly TRBD2 for D (6 bases). The CDR3 has 14 residues. Germline lookup yields CDR1 SGDLS and CDR2 YYNGEE. V dropped 3 bases and J dropped 7 bases, with 14 bases sitting between them. As DNA, the CDR3 is TGTGCCAGCAGCGCGCGGGACTCGATGAATGAGCAGTTCTTC. Amino acid sequence: CASSARDSMNEQFF.

V and J are TRBV27 and TRBJ1-2; D perhaps matches TRBD1 (6 bases). Germline values: CDR1 MNHEY, CDR2 SMNVEV (reference sequence). This CDR3 comprises 14 residues. V gave up 1 base and J gave up 7 bases, with 13 bases separating them. Written as DNA, the CDR3 is TGTGCCAGCAGTTTATACAGGGAAGGGGTTGGCTACACCTTC. This sequence encodes CASSLYREGVGYTF.

The chain combines TRBV11-2 with TRBJ1-1, with D tentatively TRBD1 (5 bases). The CDR3 contains 14 residues. V lost 5 bases, J lost 3 bases, and 13 bases lay in between. Germline-derived CDR1 and CDR2 are SGHAT and FQNNGV. The CDR3 region is CASSPTGEYTEAFF. The DNA of the CDR3 is TGTGCCAGCAGCCCCACGGGGGAGTACACTGAAGCTTTCTTT.

J is TRBJ1-2 and V is TRBV9; D is possibly TRBD1 (5 bases). Germline V gene data show CDR1 as SGDLS and CDR2 as YYNGEE. V was clipped by 0 bases and J by 7 bases, with 10 bases between them. There are 13 residues in the CDR3. In DNA form, the CDR3 reads TGTGCCAGCAGCGTAGCTGGGGGGAGTGGCTACACCTTC. Its protein is CASSVAGGSGYTF.